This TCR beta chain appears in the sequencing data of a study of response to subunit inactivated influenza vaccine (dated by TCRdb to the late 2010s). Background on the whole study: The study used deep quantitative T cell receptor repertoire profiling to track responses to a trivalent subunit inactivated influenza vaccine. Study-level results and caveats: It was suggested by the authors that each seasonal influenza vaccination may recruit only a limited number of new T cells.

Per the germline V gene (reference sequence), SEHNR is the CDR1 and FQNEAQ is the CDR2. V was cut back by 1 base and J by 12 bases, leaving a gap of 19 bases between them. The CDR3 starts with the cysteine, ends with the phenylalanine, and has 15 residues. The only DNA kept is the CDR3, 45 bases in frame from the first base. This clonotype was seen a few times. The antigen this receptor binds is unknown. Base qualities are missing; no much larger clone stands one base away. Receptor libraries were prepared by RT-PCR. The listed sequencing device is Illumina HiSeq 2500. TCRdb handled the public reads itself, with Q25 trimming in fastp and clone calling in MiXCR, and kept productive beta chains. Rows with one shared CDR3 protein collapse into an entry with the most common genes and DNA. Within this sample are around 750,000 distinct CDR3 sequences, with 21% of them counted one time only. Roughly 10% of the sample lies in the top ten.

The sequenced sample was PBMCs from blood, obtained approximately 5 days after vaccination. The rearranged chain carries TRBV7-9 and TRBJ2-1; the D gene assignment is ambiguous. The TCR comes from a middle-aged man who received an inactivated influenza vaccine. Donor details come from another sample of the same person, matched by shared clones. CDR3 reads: CASSLDYLEMIGQFF. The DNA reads TGTGCCAGCAGCTTAGACTACCTAGAGATGATCGGGCAGTTCTTC.